These 10 T cell receptor beta chains originate from one sample sequenced in a study of control samples from healthy donors and cancer patients. Only in-frame clones appear in the TCRdb table, and some are missing; sequencing was by immunoSEQ multiplex PCR. The table includes 110,000 to 150,000 clones, about nine tenths detected once. Input material: blood. The receptor set was obtained from a man in his thirties or forties in good health.

CDR3 in amino acids: CASSLGLQGSSPLHF. As DNA, the CDR3 is TGTGCCAGCAGTTTAGGCCTGCAGGGGAGTTCACCCCTCCACTTT. V is TRBV27 and J is TRBJ1-6, with D possibly matching TRBD1 (6 bases). The V gene's germline CDR1 is MNHEY and CDR2 SMNVEV (reference sequence). The CDR3 covers 15 residues. Trimming stripped 2 bases from V and 9 bases from J, with 14 bases between.

The V gene is TRBV9, the J gene TRBJ2-5; 8 bases agree with TRBD1. The CDR3 loop spans 13 amino acids. V lost 4 bases to trimming and J lost 5 bases; unmatched junction nucleotides: 4. Looked up from germline, CDR1 is SGDLS and CDR2 is YYNGEE. DNA of the CDR3: TGTGCCAGCAGCTCAGGGGGCCGTGAGACCCAGTACTTC. As protein: CASSSGGRETQYF.

V gene TRBV7-9 combines with J gene TRBJ1-6; unclear D gene. V lost 1 base and J lost 2, with 9 bases in between. Germline lookup yields CDR1 SEHNR and CDR2 FQNEAQ (reference sequence). The CDR3 length is 16 residues. DNA of the CDR3: TGTGCCAGCAGCTTAGGTAGGGTCGCCTATAATTCACCCCTCCACTTT. Its protein product is CASSLGRVAYNSPLHF.

V and J are TRBV6-1 and TRBJ2-4; 8 bases agree with TRBD2. The CDR3 sequence is 20 residues long. V lost 0 bases, J lost 2 bases, and 15 bases stayed unmatched. Germline CDR1 and CDR2: MNHNS and SASEGT. The CDR3 loop is CASSEAPSGGRALTKNIQYF. The CDR3 DNA sequence: TGTGCCAGCAGTGAAGCCCCGTCGGGGGGGAGGGCCTTAACCAAAAACATTCAGTACTTC.

The chain uses TRBV5-1 and TRBJ2-3, with TRBD2 identical over 12 bases. Germline CDR1 and CDR2: SGHRS and YFSETQ. The CDR3 loop spans 15 amino acids. Trimming removed 5 bases from V and 5 bases from J; junction bases left unmatched: 6. The CDR3 DNA reads as TGCGCCAGCAGGACTAGCGGGGGACTGGGAGATACGCAGTATTTT. Protein product: CASRTSGGLGDTQYF.

This clone occurred once. The V call is TRBV6-6, the J call TRBJ2-7; 12 bases are a match to TRBD2. This CDR3 region has 15 residues. Trimming removed 0 bases from V and 8 bases from J; junction bases left unmatched: 5. Looked up from germline, CDR1 is MNHNY and CDR2 is SVGAGI (reference sequence). CDR3 loop: CASSYSTSGSLQQYF. In DNA, the CDR3 is TGTGCCAGCAGTTACTCGACTAGCGGGAGTTTGCAGCAGTACTTC.

This chain uses TRBV28 with TRBJ2-2, with no clear D. This CDR3 is built from 16 residues. V lost 5 bases and J lost 0, with 13 bases in between. Germline V gene lookup returns CDR1 MDHEN and CDR2 SYDVKM. CDR3 nucleotides: TGTGCCAGCAGTCCCGGAATAGACACGAACACCGGGGAGCTGTTTTTT. Its protein is CASSPGIDTNTGELFF.

V usage is TRBV25-1 and J usage is TRBJ1-3, with TRBD1 as a possible D gene (6 bases). V lost 3 bases and J lost 0, with 9 bases in between. Germline CDR1 MGHDK, CDR2 SYGVNS. The CDR3 totals 15 residues. CDR3 bases: TGTGCCAGCAGTGACCCCAGGGGCTCTGGAAACACCATATATTTT. Protein: CASSDPRGSGNTIYF.

This clone was counted between two and nine times. V is TRBV10-3 and J is TRBJ2-7; 10 nucleotides align to TRBD1. Germline loops: CDR1 ENHRY, CDR2 SYGVKD. The CDR3 contains 11 residues. Trimming removed 8 bases from V and 6 bases from J; junction bases left unmatched: 1. CDR3 amino acids: CAIGTGVEQYF. CDR3 nucleotide sequence: TGTGCCATCGGGACAGGGGTCGAGCAGTACTTC.

The chain couples TRBV15 to TRBJ2-1; 8 bases agree with TRBD1. The CDR3 runs to 15 residues. V lost 3 bases to trimming and J lost 12 bases; unmatched junction nucleotides: 13. CDR1 and CDR2 from the germline V gene are LNHNV and YYDKDF (reference sequence). The CDR3 is CATSSGQGGSEGQFF. Here the CDR3 DNA reads TGTGCCACCAGCAGCGGACAGGGAGGATCTGAAGGGCAGTTCTTC.